The sequence of this T cell receptor beta chain was determined in a study of blood T cell repertoires in COVID-19. The participants were between roughly 18 and 90 years old and came from roughly 25 US areas. The repertoire was sequenced with immunoSEQ multiplex PCR; TCRdb's copy has only in-frame clones and lacks some. The data hold more than 200,000 clones, with 85% to 90% observed a single time. Losses at the gene ends were 4 bases for V and 8 bases for J; bases not matched to a gene: 4. The CDR3 loop spans 12 amino acids. Germline V CDR1 and CDR2: LGHDT, YNNKEL (reference sequence). The chain links TRBV3-1 (or the pseudogene TRBV3-2) to TRBJ1-1; 7 bases are a match to TRBD1. What was sequenced was PBMCs or T cells enriched from blood (not recorded which). This clonotype was obtained from a woman in her 30s who had recovered from COVID-19. For the CDR3, the DNA is TGTGCCAGCAGCCTACAGGGGTTGGAAGCTTTCTTT. Protein sequence: CASSLQGLEAFF.